The table lists the clone carrying this TCR beta chain with a few counts. The antigen is not known. The entry originates in a study of T-cell memory formation after mild COVID-19. It was 5'RACE with constant-segment primers that produced the TCR alpha and TCR beta cDNA libraries, which carried sample barcodes and UMIs. A single record per CDR3 protein comes from TCRdb applying MiXCR to the 5' RACE reads. The sample shows approximately 100,000 distinct CDR3 sequences, 11% of them seen only once. Regarding the study as a whole: The authors left the SARS-CoV-2 specificity of second-wave clones peaking on day 37 unconfirmed. CD4+ contracting clones lay mainly in CM and EM, CD8+ ones in EMRA. There were some responding clones in pre-infection memory, which suggested that cross-reactive memory had joined.

The origin of this receptor is a man between 18 and 35 years old who had mild COVID-19 (a few samples of this study predate the infection). Cell type and time point are not known. Sequencing was performed on PBMCs or a T cell subset sorted from them (not recorded which).

CDR3 residues: CASSAAPGLAGDTQYF. The DNA for the CDR3 is TGTGCCAGCAGCGCGGCGCCGGGACTAGCTGGAGATACGCAGTATTTT. V usage is TRBV11-2 and J usage is TRBJ2-3; 9 bases are a match to TRBD2. CDR1 and CDR2 from the germline V gene are SGHAT and FQNNGV. The CDR3 extends over 16 amino acids. The junction had 11 bases not matched to a gene; V was cut back by 5 bases and J by 5 bases.